The 18 T cell receptor beta chains below all came from one sample that was sequenced in a study of blood T cell repertoires in COVID-19. Sequencing was performed with immunoSEQ multiplex PCR; in TCRdb, only in-frame clones are kept and a portion is missing. The sample includes some 170,000 clones, around nine tenths of them seen just once. Sample: peripheral blood. These receptors all come from a man between 60 and 70 years old with active or convalescent COVID-19.

V gene TRBV5-1 combines with J gene TRBJ1-1; no firm D call. CDR3 size: 14 residues. V was shortened by 1 base and J by 7 bases, with 14 bases between the two germline ends. CDR1 SGHRS and CDR2 YFSETQ come from the germline V gene. CDR3 nucleotides: TGCGCCAGCAGCTTGTTGGCCGACACCCGTGAAGCTTTCTTT. This encodes CASSLLADTREAFF.

This clone appeared a single time. This rearrangement joins TRBV27 to TRBJ2-6; TRBD2 matches at 7 bases. V shed 8 bases and J 0 bases; nucleotides not matched to a gene: 1. This CDR3 has 14 amino acids. Germline lookup yields CDR1 MNHEY and CDR2 SMNVEV (reference sequence). The CDR3 reads CASRGVSGANVLTF. CDR3 sequence (DNA): TGTGCCAGCCGGGGGGTCTCTGGGGCCAACGTCCTGACTTTC.

This chain joins TRBV4-2 and TRBJ2-3, with TRBD2 identical over 7 bases. V trimming: 6 bases; J trimming: 4 bases; junction bases outside the gene matches: 10. The CDR3 contains 15 residues. Looked up from germline, CDR1 is LGHNA and CDR2 is YNFKEQ. The CDR3 nucleotides are TGTGCCAGCAGTCTTACCGGGACTACCTCAGATACGCAGTATTTT. Amino acids: CASSLTGTTSDTQYF.

The chain combines TRBV20-1 with TRBJ2-5, with 10 bases fitting TRBD1. This CDR3 contains 14 residues. CDR1 is DFQATT, CDR2 SNEGSKA, per germline (reference sequence). Trimming took 3 bases from V and 5 from J; bases not matched to a gene: 6. The CDR3 region is CSASDRGRRETQYF. As DNA, the CDR3 is TGCAGTGCTAGTGACAGGGGGCGGAGGGAGACCCAGTACTTC.

The chain is built from TRBV24-1 and TRBJ2-3; possibly TRBD2 for D (6 bases). The V end was cut by 1 base, the J end by 1 base, with 8 bases between. Germline lookup yields CDR1 KGHDR and CDR2 SFDVKD. This CDR3 is built from 15 residues. This CDR3 is CATSDFSGGTDTQYF. The CDR3 DNA reads TGTGCCACCAGTGATTTTAGCGGAGGCACAGATACGCAGTATTTT.

Here the CDR3 DNA reads TGTGCCATCTCGGGGGGCCCCTATGGCTACACCTTC. It specifies CAISGGPYGYTF. The J gene is TRBJ1-2, the V gene TRBV2; maybe TRBD1 (6 bases). Between the trimmed V and J ends, which lost 10 bases and 4 bases, there was a span of 13 bases. This CDR3 has 12 amino acids. Germline V gene data show CDR1 as SNHLY and CDR2 as FYNNEI.

J is TRBJ2-2 and V is TRBV10-1; 8 bases map to TRBD1. J was trimmed by 5 bases and V by 4 bases; bases with no gene match: 6. The CDR3 has 15 amino acids. Germline CDR1 is WNHNN and CDR2 is SYGVQD (reference sequence). Here the CDR3 DNA reads TGCGCCAGCAGTGGGCAGGGGGCGAGTACCGGGGAGCTGTTTTTT. This sequence encodes CASSGQGASTGELFF.

This rearrangement joins TRBV5-8 to TRBJ1-2; TRBD1 aligns across 10 bases. Germline-derived CDR1 and CDR2 are SGHTS and YDEGEE. Losses at the gene ends were 0 bases for V and 7 bases for J; bases not matched to a gene: 9. The CDR3 loop spans 16 amino acids. CDR3 amino acids: CASSLAPGQGESGYTF. DNA of the CDR3: TGTGCCAGCAGCTTGGCCCCAGGACAGGGGGAGTCTGGCTACACCTTC.

CDR3 residues: CASSLGGLNYGYTF. DNA for the CDR3: TGTGCCAGCAGTCTCGGGGGACTAAACTATGGCTACACCTTC. The V call is TRBV6-5, the J call TRBJ1-2; D perhaps matches TRBD1 (5 bases). This CDR3 region has 14 residues. Germline loops: CDR1 MNHEY, CDR2 SVGAGI. V was trimmed by 5 bases and J by 2 bases, leaving 12 bases between them.

The rearrangement links TRBV18 to TRBJ1-6; possibly TRBD1 for D (6 bases). V was cut by 6 bases and J by 13 bases, with 19 bases left in between. Per germline, CDR1 KGHSH and CDR2 LQKENI. The CDR3 is made up of 14 amino acids. The DNA of the CDR3 is TGTGCCAGCTCTTCCGCACAGGGTTCTTCGCCCCTCCACTTT. Its protein is CASSSAQGSSPLHF.

V and J are TRBV6-5 and TRBJ1-5; D perhaps matches TRBD1 (6 bases). The V end lost 10 bases, the J end lost 0 bases, and 13 bases lay between the germline ends. This CDR3 is built from 14 residues. From germline, CDR1 is MNHEY and CDR2 SVGAGI. CDR3 sequence: CAMSGTFSNQPQHF. In DNA, the CDR3 is TGTGCCATGTCCGGGACATTTAGCAATCAGCCCCAGCATTTT.

The rearrangement joins TRBV27 to TRBJ1-2; TRBD1 agrees at 7 bases. Germline loops: CDR1 MNHEY, CDR2 SMNVEV (reference sequence). Trimming cost V 3 bases and J 5 bases; bases outside gene matches: 3. CDR3 size: 13 residues. For the CDR3, the DNA is TGTGCCAGCAGTTTCAACAGGGGATATGGCTACACCTTC. It codes for CASSFNRGYGYTF.

The chain uses TRBV7-6 and TRBJ2-3; 9 bases fit TRBD2. Looked up from germline, CDR1 is SGHVS and CDR2 is FNYEAQ. V dropped 3 bases and J dropped 6; count of bases not matched to a gene: 7. The CDR3 totals 15 residues. The CDR3 DNA follows: TGTGCCAGCAGCTTCCTGGCGGCGGGGGGGGATACGCAGTATTTT. This encodes CASSFLAAGGDTQYF. Full variable domain (missing parts from reference TRBV7-6 and TRBJ2-3): GAGVSQSPRYKVTKRGQDVALRCDPISGHVSLYWYRQALGQGPEFLTYFNYEAQQDKSGLPNDRFSAERPEGSISTLTIQRTEQRDSAMYRCASSFLAAGGDTQYFGPGTRLTVL.

The V gene is TRBV5-1, the J gene TRBJ2-7, with 8 bases fitting TRBD1. V gave up 4 bases and J gave up 6 bases; unmatched junction bases: 12. Germline loops: CDR1 SGHRS, CDR2 YFSETQ. This CDR3 is 15 amino acids long. The CDR3: CASSLRPGGEGEQYF. In nucleotides, the CDR3 is TGCGCCAGCAGCCTCAGGCCAGGGGGCGAGGGCGAGCAGTACTTC.

The gene calls are TRBV27 and TRBJ1-2; the D gene is possibly TRBD1 (6 bases). V lost 3 bases and J 0 bases, leaving 11 bases between the germline ends. CDR3 length: 15 residues. Germline V gene lookup returns CDR1 MNHEY and CDR2 SMNVEV (reference sequence). CDR3 DNA: TGTGCCAGCAGTTTCGCCAGGGGAGCTAACTATGGCTACACCTTC. Amino acids: CASSFARGANYGYTF.

The chain uses TRBV6-5 and TRBJ2-7; no definite D call. CDR1 MNHEY and CDR2 SVGAGI come from the germline V gene. The CDR3 is 14 amino acids. Between the trimmed V and J ends, which lost 2 bases and 0 bases, there was a span of 8 bases. The CDR3 bases are TGTGCCAGCAGTTACACGTCAGACTCCTACGAGCAGTACTTC. Residues: CASSYTSDSYEQYF.

The chain recombines TRBV3-1 (or the pseudogene TRBV3-2) with TRBJ1-6; D possibly corresponds to TRBD1 (5 bases). V was pared by 0 bases and J by 9 bases, with 21 bases between. The germline gives CDR1 LGHDT, CDR2 YNNKEL (reference sequence). The CDR3 runs 18 residues. The CDR3 nucleotides read TGTGCCAGCAGCCAAGAAGCGGCAGGGAGGATCAGTACTTCACCCCTCCACTTT. It is translated as CASSQEAAGRISTSPLHF.

The chain combines TRBV9 with TRBJ2-7; D possibly corresponds to TRBD1 (6 bases). Between the trimmed V and J ends, which lost 0 bases and 7 bases, there was a span of 17 bases. The CDR3 runs to 15 residues. Germline CDR1 reads SGDLS; CDR2 reads YYNGEE. CDR3 sequence: CASSVVWDEQGEQYF. CDR3 nucleotide sequence: TGTGCCAGCAGCGTAGTGTGGGACGAACAGGGAGAGCAGTACTTC.